This T cell receptor (beta chain) originates from a study of technical replicates of blood from a few donors (dated by TCRdb to 2016 to 2017). Points on this clone: Its cognate antigen has yet to be identified. No much larger clone exists at a distance of one base, and base qualities are not known.

Libraries were built with the immunoSEQ multiplex PCR assay. Here the immuneACCESS table is served through TCRdb, limited to in-frame sequences with V and J called. Missing clones are a known gap in these copies; in checked studies unresolved V genes cover under half, and the rest lacks a known reason. In all, the sample holds fewer than 100,000 clones, and approximately 96% of those were seen once. The ten top clones hold around 0.3% of the sample. Counted from cysteine to phenylalanine, this CDR3 has 15 amino acids. Left in the record is the CDR3 DNA by itself, 45 bases read in frame from the first base. CDR1 and CDR2, looked up from the germline V gene (reference sequence), are SGHKS and YYEKEE. Trimming leaves V shorter by 4 bases and J shorter by 3 bases, with the junction holding 7 bases beyond the gene matches.

The sequenced sample was T cells isolated from PBMCs. This receptor was identified in a human donor in good health. The rearranged chain carries TRBV5-5 and TRBJ2-1; 7 junctional bases match TRBD1. The CDR3 protein is CASSTPRGSYNEQFF. The DNA sequence is as follows: TGTGCCAGCAGCACACCCAGGGGGAGCTACAATGAGCAGTTCTTC.